This T cell receptor beta chain was observed in a study of T cell clonotyping in hematopoietic cell transplantation. The data were produced by immunoSEQ multiplex PCR, yet TCRdb's version contains in-frame clones alone and is incomplete. The sample shows thousands of clones, around 94% of them seen only once. Comment on this clone: Its antigen is currently unknown.

General observations from the study: Higher Inverse Simpson Index values in graft donor and pretransplant recipient predicted broader posttransplant TCR diversity. After transplant, recipient diversity fell while pathologically expanded clonotypes grew through day 180. Few recipient clonotypes overlapped donors; over 95% were de novo at given depth. Cells were unsorted, so CD4 and CD8 contributions were not separated.

Germline CDR1 reads SQVTM; CDR2 reads ANQGSEA. V dropped 3 bases and J dropped 0 bases, with 14 bases sitting between them. This CDR3 region has 15 residues. The source is a female patient in her fifties who had an allogeneic stem cell transplant from an unrelated donor, so the T cells may come from the graft donor. Some clones in this sample may be carry-over from other donors' samples. The sample in question was PBMCs, obtained 180 days after allogeneic stem cell transplant. The chain links TRBV29-1 to TRBJ1-2, with D possibly being TRBD1 (5 bases). The CDR3 spells CSVDGHRRTNYGYTF. CDR3 bases: TGCAGCGTTGACGGCCACAGGAGAACTAACTATGGCTACACCTTC.